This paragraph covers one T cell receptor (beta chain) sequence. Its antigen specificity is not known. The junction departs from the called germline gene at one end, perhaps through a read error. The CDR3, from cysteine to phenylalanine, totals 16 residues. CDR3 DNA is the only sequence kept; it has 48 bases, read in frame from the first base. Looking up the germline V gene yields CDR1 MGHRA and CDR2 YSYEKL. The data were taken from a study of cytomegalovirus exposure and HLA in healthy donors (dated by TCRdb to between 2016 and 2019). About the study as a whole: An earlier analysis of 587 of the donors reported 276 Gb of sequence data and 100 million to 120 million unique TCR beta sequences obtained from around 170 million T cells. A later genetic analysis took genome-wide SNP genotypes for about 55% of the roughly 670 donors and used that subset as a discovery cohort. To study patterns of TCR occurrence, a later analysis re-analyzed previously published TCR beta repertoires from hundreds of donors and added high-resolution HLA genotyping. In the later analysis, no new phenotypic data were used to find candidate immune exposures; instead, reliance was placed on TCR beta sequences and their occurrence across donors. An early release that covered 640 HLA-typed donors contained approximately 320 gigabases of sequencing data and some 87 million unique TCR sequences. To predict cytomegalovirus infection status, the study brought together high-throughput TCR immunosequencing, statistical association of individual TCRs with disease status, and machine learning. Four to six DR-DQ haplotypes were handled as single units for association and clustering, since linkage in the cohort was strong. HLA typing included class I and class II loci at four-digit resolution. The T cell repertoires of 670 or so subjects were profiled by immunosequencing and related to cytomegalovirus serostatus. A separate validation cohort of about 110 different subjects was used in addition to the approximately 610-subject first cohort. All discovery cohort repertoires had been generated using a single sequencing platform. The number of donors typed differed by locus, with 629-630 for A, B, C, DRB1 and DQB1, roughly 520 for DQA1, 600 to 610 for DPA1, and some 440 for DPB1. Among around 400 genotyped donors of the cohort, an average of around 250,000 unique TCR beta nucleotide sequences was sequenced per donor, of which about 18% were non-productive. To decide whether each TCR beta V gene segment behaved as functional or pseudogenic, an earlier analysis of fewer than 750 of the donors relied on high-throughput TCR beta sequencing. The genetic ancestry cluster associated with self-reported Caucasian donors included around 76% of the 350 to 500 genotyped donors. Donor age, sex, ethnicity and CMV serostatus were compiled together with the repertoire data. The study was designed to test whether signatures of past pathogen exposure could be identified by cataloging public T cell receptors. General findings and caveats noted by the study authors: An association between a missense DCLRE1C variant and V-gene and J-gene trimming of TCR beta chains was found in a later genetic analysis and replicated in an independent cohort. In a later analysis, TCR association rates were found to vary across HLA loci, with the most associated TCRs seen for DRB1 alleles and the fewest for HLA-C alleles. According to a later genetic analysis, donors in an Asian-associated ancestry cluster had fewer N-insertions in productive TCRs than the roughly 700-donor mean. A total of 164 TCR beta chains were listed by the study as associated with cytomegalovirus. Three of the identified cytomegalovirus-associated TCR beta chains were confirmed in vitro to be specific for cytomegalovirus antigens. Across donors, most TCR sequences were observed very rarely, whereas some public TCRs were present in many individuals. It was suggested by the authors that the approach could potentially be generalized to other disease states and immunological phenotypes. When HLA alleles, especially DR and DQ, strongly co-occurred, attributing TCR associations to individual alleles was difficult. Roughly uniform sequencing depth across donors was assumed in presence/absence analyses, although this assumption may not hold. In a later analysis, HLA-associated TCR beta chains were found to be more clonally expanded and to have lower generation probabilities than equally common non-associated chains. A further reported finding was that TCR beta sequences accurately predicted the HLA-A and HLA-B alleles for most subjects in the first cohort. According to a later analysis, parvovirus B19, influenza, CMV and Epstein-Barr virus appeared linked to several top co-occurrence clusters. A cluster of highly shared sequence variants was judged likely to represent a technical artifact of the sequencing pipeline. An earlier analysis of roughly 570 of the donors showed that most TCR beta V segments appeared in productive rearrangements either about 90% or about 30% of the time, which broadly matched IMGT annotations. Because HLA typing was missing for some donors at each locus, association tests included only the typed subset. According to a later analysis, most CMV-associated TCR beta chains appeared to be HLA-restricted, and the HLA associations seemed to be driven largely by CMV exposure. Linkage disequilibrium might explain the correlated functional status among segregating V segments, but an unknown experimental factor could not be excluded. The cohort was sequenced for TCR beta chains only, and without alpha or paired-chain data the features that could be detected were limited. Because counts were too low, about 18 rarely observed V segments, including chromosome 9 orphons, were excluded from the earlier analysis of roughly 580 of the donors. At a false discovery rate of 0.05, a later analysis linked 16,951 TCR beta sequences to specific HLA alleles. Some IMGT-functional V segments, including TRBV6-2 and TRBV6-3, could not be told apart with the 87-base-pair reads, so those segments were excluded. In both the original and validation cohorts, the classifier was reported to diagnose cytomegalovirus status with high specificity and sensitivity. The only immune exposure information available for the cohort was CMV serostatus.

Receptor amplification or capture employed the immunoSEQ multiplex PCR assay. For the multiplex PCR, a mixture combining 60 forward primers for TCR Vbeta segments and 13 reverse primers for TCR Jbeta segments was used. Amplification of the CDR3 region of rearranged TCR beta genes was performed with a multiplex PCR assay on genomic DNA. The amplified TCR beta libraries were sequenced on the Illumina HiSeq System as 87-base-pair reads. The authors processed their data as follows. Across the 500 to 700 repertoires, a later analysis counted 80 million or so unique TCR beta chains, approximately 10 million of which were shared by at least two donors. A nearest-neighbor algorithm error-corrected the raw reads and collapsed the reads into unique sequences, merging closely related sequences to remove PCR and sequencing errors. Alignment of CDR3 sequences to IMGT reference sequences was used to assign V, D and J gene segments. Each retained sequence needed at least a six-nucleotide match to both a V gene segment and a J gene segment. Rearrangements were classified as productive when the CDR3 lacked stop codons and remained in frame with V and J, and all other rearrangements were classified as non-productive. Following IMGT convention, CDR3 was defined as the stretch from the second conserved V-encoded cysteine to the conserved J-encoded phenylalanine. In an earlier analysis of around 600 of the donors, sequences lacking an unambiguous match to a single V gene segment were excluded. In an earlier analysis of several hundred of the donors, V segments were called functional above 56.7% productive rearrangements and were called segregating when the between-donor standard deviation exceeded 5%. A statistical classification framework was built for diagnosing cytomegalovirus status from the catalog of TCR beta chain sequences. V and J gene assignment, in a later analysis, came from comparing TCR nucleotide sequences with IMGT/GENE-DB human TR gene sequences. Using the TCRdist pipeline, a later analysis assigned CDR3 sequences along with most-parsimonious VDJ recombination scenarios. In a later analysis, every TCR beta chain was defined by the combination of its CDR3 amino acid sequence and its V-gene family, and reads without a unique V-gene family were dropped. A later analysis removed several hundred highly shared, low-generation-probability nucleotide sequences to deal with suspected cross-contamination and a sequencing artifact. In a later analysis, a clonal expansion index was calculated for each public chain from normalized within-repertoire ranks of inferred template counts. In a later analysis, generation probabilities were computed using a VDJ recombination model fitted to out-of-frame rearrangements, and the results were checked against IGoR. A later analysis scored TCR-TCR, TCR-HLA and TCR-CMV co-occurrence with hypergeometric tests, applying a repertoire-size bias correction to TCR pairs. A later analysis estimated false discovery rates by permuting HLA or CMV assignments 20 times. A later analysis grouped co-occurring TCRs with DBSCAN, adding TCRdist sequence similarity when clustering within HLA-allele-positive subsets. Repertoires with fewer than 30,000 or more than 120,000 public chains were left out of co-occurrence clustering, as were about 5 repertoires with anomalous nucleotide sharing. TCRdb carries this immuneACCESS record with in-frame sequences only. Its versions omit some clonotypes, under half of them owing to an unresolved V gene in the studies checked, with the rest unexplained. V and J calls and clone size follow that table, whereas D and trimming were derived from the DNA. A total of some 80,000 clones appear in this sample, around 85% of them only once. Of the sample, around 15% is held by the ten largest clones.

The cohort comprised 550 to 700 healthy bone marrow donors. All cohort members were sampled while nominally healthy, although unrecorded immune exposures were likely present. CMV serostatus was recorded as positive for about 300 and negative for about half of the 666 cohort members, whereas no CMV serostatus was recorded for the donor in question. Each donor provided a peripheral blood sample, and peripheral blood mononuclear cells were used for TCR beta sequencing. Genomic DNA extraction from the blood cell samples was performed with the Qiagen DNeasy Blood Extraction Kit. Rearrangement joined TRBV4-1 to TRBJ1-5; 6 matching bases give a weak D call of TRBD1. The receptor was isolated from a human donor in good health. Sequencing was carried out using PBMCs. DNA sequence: TGCGCCAGCAGCCAAGTTCAGGGCGGGGGCAATCAGCCCCAGAATTTT. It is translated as CASSQVQGGGNQPQNF.